The next 15 T cell receptor beta chains were all read from a single sample in a study of T cells after yellow fever vaccination. TCRdb fed the 5' RACE reads into MiXCR, producing one record per CDR3 protein. The table records some 250,000 distinct CDR3 sequences, around 3.5% of them present only once. This specimen consisted of PBMCs, obtained 15 days after the yellow fever booster vaccination. Receptors were obtained from a man aged 18 to 35 who received the YFV17D yellow fever vaccine.

This clonotype was counted at least ten times. The rearrangement links TRBV11-2 to TRBJ1-2; TRBD1 matches at 8 bases. The CDR3 consists of 17 residues. Germline CDR1 is SGHAT and CDR2 is FQNNGV. Losses at the gene ends were 5 bases for V and 2 bases for J; bases not matched to a gene: 13. The CDR3: CASSRSPGQGGNYGYTF. The CDR3 bases are TGTGCCAGCAGCCGAAGTCCTGGACAGGGAGGGAACTATGGCTACACCTTC.

The sample holds many counts of this clonotype. The V gene is TRBV7-2, the J gene TRBJ2-7, with D perhaps matching TRBD2 (5 bases). With 0 bases removed from V and 2 bases from J, the gap between germline ends came to 8 bases. This CDR3 has 14 amino acids. The germline V gene has CDR1 SGHTA and CDR2 FQGNSA. The CDR3 DNA is TGTGCCAGCAGCTTAGCCGGGAACCCCTACGAGCAGTACGTC. This codes for CASSLAGNPYEQYV.

Many counts were recorded for this clonotype. The V call is TRBV5-8, the J call TRBJ1-2; 11 positions agree with TRBD1. Losses at the gene ends were 3 bases for V and 7 bases for J; bases not matched to a gene: 14. This CDR3 spans 17 amino acids. The germline V gene encodes CDR1 SGHTS and CDR2 YDEGEE. This CDR3 is CASSSGTGGLLPIGYTF. As DNA, the CDR3 is TGTGCCAGCAGCTCCGGGACAGGGGGGCTCCTACCTATTGGCTACACCTTC.

This clonotype has ten or more counts. The chain has TRBV19 and TRBJ2-1; D call uncertain. The V gene's germline CDR1 is LNHDA and CDR2 SQIVND (reference sequence). CDR3 length: 15 amino acids. V was cut by 6 bases and J by 2 bases, with 14 bases left in between. This CDR3 is CASSFAVGAYNEQFF. DNA for the CDR3: TGTGCCAGTAGCTTCGCGGTAGGTGCCTACAATGAGCAGTTCTTC. The variable domain in full, completed from reference TRBV19 and TRBJ2-1, reads DGGITQSPKYLFRKEGQNVTLSCEQNLNHDAMYWYRQDPGQGLRLIYYSQIVNDFQKGDIAEGYSVSREKKESFPLTVTSAQKNPTAFYLCASSFAVGAYNEQFFGPGTRLTVL.

This clonotype was recorded many times. A much larger clone lies one base from this, so it may be a read error. The rearrangement uses TRBV5-1 and TRBJ2-3; D not certain. Looked up from germline, CDR1 is SGHRS and CDR2 is YFSETQ. CDR3 length: 13 amino acids. The germline V and J ends were trimmed by 3 bases and 0 bases, with 5 bases remaining between them. The DNA of the CDR3 is TGCGCCAGCAGCTCGGACAGCACAGATACGCAGTATTTT. Amino acids: CASSSDSTDTQYF.

The J gene is TRBJ2-7, the V gene TRBV10-3; D gene uncertain. The CDR3 is 13 amino acids. The germline V gene encodes CDR1 ENHRY and CDR2 SYGVKD. The V gene lost 6 bases and the J gene lost 1 base, with 10 bases spanning the gap. The CDR3 coding sequence is TGTGCCATCAGCCAGACTGTATCCTACGAGCAGTACTTC. Amino acid sequence: CAISQTVSYEQYF.

This clonotype was seen repeatedly, ten times or more. The genes are TRBV7-9 and TRBJ2-3; D not certain. CDR3 size: 11 residues. The V gene lost 7 bases and the J gene lost 6 bases, with 8 bases spanning the gap. Germline V gene data show CDR1 as SEHNR and CDR2 as FQNEAQ (reference sequence). The CDR3 region is CASKGTDTQYF. The CDR3 DNA is TGTGCCAGCAAGGGTACTGATACGCAGTATTTT.

Ten or more counts support this clonotype. The V call is TRBV7-2, the J call TRBJ1-1; no clear D. The CDR3 covers 15 residues. The V gene's germline CDR1 is SGHTA and CDR2 FQGNSA. Trimming shortened V by 3 bases and J by 1 base, and 12 bases separated the two germline ends. The CDR3 sequence is CASSFDTNRNTEAFF. CDR3 in DNA: TGTGCCAGCAGCTTCGACACCAACCGGAACACTGAAGCTTTCTTT.

This clonotype was counted ten times or more. This chain joins TRBV12-3 or TRBV12-4 and TRBJ2-3; no firm D call. V lost 3 bases and J lost 2, with 21 bases in between. The CDR3 is made up of 18 amino acids. CDR3 protein: CASSFVGVKRLHTDTQYF. The DNA for the CDR3 is TGTGCCAGCAGTTTCGTGGGTGTCAAGCGTCTTCACACAGATACGCAGTATTTT.

Points on this clonotype: The junction differs from germline at one of its ends, possibly a read error. This chain uses TRBV20-1 with TRBJ1-1; the D gene is possibly TRBD1 (5 bases). The CDR3 length is 14 residues. Germline CDR1 reads DFQATT; CDR2 reads SNEGSKA (reference sequence). CDR3 DNA sequence: TGCAGTGATAGAGATGAGGGGTTAGGCACTGAAGCTTTCTTT. It yields the protein CSDRDEGLGTEAFF.

This clonotype appeared many times. The chain combines TRBV20-1 with TRBJ1-6, with D possibly TRBD1 on 5 matching bases. Germline CDR1 and CDR2: DFQATT and SNEGSKA (reference sequence). V was clipped by 3 bases and J by 8 bases, with 14 bases between them. The CDR3 runs to 14 residues. CDR3: CSASRDRSDSPLHF. CDR3 bases: TGCAGTGCTAGCCGGGACCGGTCCGATTCACCCCTCCACTTT.

This clonotype has just a few counts. The rearrangement uses TRBV6-2 or TRBV6-3 and TRBJ1-5; 7 bases match TRBD1. Per the germline V gene, CDR1 is MNHEY and CDR2 is SVGEGT. The length of the CDR3 is 14 residues. The V and J ends lost 5 bases and 5 bases, in that order; junction bases with no gene match: 6. The CDR3 spells CASSPTGRHQPQHF. In nucleotides, the CDR3 is TGTGCCAGCAGTCCGACAGGGAGGCATCAGCCCCAGCATTTT.

Ten or more counts support this clonotype. The chain recombines TRBV4-1 with TRBJ1-3, with unresolved D. CDR3 length: 16 amino acids. Per the germline V gene, CDR1 is MGHRA and CDR2 is YSYEKL. V gave up 0 bases and J gave up 0 bases, with 9 bases separating them. The CDR3 coding sequence is TGCGCCAGCAGCCAAGAGGGTAGCTTCTCTGGAAACACCATATATTTT. It encodes CASSQEGSFSGNTIYF.

This clonotype was observed many times. The J gene is TRBJ1-2, the V gene TRBV6-1; 8 nucleotides align to TRBD1. Unmatched junction bases numbered 3, after V lost 4 bases and J lost 8 bases. CDR1 and CDR2 from the germline V gene are MNHNS and SASEGT. This CDR3 is 12 amino acids long. This CDR3 is CASSVRTGGYTF. The CDR3 DNA is TGTGCCAGCAGTGTCCGGACAGGGGGCTACACCTTC.

Many counts were recorded for this clonotype. J is TRBJ2-5 and V is TRBV7-9, with 9 bases matching TRBD2. Per the germline V gene, CDR1 is SEHNR and CDR2 is FQNEAQ (reference sequence). The CDR3 loop spans 14 amino acids. V dropped 7 bases and J dropped 5; count of bases not matched to a gene: 8. CDR3 in amino acids: CASILTSGSETQYF. CDR3 in DNA: TGTGCCAGCATCTTGACTAGCGGCAGTGAGACCCAGTACTTC.